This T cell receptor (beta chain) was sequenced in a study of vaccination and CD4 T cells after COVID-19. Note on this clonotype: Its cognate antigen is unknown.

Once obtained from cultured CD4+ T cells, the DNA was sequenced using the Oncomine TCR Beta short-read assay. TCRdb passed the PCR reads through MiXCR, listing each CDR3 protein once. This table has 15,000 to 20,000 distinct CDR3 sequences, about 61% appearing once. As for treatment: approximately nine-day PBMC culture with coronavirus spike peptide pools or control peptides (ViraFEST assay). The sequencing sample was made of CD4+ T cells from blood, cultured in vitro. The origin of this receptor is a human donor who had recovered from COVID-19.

The CDR3 bases are TGTGCCAGCAGTCCCAATCTACTAGCGGGAGACCCCCCGGAGACCCAGTACTTC. Amino acid sequence: CASSPNLLAGDPPETQYF. The chain uses TRBV2 and TRBJ2-5, with TRBD2 matching 11 bases. CDR1 and CDR2 (germline): SNHLY, FYNNEI. Trimming cost V 5 bases and J 5 bases; bases outside gene matches: 16. The CDR3 has 18 amino acids.